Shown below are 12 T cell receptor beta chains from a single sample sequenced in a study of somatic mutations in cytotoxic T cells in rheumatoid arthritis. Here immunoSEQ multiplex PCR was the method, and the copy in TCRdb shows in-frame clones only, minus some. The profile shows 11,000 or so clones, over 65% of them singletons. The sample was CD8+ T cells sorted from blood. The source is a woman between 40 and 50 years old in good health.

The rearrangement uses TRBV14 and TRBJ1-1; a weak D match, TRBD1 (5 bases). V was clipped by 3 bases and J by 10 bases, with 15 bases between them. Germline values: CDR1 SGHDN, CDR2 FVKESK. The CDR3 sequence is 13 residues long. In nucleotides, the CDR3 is TGTGCCAGCAGCCACCCAGGGAACCCGGCAGCTTTCTTT. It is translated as CASSHPGNPAAFF.

Written as DNA, the CDR3 is TGTGCCAGCAGCTTAGACGGGAGAAGCTCCTACAATGAGCAGTTCTTC. Residues: CASSLDGRSSYNEQFF. V is TRBV11-2 and J is TRBJ2-1; weak D call: TRBD2 (6 bases). This CDR3 comprises 16 residues. CDR1 and CDR2 (germline): SGHAT, FQNNGV. The V end lost 0 bases, the J end lost 0 bases, and 9 bases lay between the germline ends.

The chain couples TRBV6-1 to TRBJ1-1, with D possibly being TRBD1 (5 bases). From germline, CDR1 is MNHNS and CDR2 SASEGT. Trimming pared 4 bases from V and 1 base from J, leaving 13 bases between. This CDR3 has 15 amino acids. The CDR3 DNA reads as TGTGCCAGCAGTGGCCCCGGGACCTCGAACACTGAAGCTTTCTTT. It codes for CASSGPGTSNTEAFF.

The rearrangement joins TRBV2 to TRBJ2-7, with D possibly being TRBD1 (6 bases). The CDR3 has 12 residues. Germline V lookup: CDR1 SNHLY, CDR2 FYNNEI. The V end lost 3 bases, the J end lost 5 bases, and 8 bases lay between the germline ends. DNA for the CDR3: TGTGCCAGCAGTGACCGGACAGACGAGCAGTACGTC. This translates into CASSDRTDEQYV.

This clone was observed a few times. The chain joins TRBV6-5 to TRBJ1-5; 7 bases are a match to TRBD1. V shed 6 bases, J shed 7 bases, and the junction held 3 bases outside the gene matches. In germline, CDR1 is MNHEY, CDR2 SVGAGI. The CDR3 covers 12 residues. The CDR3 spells CASRQGSQPQHF. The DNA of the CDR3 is TGTGCCAGCAGACAGGGGAGCCAGCCCCAGCATTTT.

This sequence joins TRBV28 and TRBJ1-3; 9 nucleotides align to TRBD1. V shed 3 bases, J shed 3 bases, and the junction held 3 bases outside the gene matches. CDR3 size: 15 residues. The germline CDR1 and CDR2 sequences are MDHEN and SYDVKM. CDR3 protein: CASSLDRGGGNTIYF. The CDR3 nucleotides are TGTGCCAGCAGTTTGGACAGGGGTGGTGGAAACACCATATATTTT.

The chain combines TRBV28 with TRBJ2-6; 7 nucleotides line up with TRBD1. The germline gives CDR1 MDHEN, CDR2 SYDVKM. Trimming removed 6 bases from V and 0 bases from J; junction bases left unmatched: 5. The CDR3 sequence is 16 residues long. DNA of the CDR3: TGTGCCAGCAGCCCGACAGGGAACTCTGGGGCCAACGTCCTGACTTTC. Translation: CASSPTGNSGANVLTF.

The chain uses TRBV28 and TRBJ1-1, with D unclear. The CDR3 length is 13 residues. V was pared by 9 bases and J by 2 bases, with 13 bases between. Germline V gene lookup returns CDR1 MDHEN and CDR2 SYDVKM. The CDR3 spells CASSLTTNTEAFF. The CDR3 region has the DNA TGTGCCAGTTCTCTGACAACAAACACTGAAGCTTTCTTT.

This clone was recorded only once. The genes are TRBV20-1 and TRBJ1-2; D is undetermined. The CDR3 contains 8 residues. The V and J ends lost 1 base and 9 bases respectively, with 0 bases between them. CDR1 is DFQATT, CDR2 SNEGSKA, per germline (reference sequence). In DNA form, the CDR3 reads TGCAGTGCTAGAGGCTACACCTTC. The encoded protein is CSARGYTF.

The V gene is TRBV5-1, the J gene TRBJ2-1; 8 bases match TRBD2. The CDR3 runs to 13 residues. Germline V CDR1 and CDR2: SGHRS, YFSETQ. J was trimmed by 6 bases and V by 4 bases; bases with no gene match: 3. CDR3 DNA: TGCGCCAGCAGCCCCGGGACTAGCAATGAGCAGTTCTTC. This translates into CASSPGTSNEQFF.

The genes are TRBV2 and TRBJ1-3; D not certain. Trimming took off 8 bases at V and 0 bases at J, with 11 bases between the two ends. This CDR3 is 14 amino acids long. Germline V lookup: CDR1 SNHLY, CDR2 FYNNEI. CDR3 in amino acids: CASCIGLSGNTIYF. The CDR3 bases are TGTGCCAGCTGCATTGGCCTCTCTGGAAACACCATATATTTT. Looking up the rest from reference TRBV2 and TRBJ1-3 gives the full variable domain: EPEVTQTPSHQVTQMGQEVILRCVPISNHLYFYWYRQILGQKVEFLVSFYNNEISEKSEIFDDQFSVERPDGSNFTLKIRSTKLEDSAMYFCASCIGLSGNTIYFGEGSWLTVV.

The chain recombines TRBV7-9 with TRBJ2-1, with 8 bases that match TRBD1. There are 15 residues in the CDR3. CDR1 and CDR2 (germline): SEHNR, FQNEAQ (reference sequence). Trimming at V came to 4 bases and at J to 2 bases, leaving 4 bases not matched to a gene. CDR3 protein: CASSSDRVPYNEQFF. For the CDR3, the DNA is TGTGCCAGCAGCTCGGACAGGGTCCCCTACAATGAGCAGTTCTTC.